This T cell receptor (beta chain) derives from a study of response to subunit inactivated influenza vaccine. Points from the study as a whole: New T cells are recruited in small numbers by each seasonal influenza vaccination, according to the authors' suggestion.

Comments on this clonotype: The antigen is unknown.

TCRdb used MiXCR to reprocess the RT-PCR reads, holding one entry per CDR3 protein. The repertoire includes around 540,000 distinct CDR3 sequences, 10% to 15% of them detected once, and roughly 10% sits in the top ten. This sample comprised PBMCs from blood, obtained on the day of vaccination. This clonotype was obtained from a man aged 50-59 years who received an inactivated influenza vaccine.

In DNA, the CDR3 is TGTGCCACCCGTGAGGGTTTAGGCACTGAAGCTTTCTTT. Translation: CATREGLGTEAFF. The J gene is TRBJ1-1, the V gene TRBV6-2 or TRBV6-3; D is uncertain. V shed 10 bases and J shed 4 bases, with 16 bases lying between them. The CDR3 is 13 residues long. Looked up from germline, CDR1 is MNHEY and CDR2 is SVGEGT.